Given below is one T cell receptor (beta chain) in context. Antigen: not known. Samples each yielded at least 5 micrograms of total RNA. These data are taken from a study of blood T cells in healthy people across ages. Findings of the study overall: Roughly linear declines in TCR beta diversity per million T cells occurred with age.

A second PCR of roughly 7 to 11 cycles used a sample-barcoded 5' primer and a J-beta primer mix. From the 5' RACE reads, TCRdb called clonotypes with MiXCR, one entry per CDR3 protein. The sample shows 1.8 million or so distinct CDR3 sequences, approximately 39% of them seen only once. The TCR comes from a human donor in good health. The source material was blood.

The CDR3 loop reads CASSSFSPPYEQYF. The CDR3 DNA follows: TGTGCCAGCAGCTCATTCTCCCCTCCCTACGAGCAGTACTTC. The chain joins TRBV5-8 to TRBJ2-7, with D unresolved. This CDR3 comprises 14 residues. Trimming took off 3 bases at V and 2 bases at J, with 12 bases between the two ends. Germline CDR1 is SGHTS and CDR2 is YDEGEE.